The 24 T cell receptor beta chains presented below share a single source sample, sequenced in a study of shared clonotypes between healthy human individuals. Only in-frame clones appear in the TCRdb table, and some are missing; sequencing was by immunoSEQ multiplex PCR. The repertoire includes approximately 940,000 clones, 70% to 85% of them detected once, and roughly 1.5% sits in the top ten. The sequenced sample consisted of memory CD4+ T cells sorted from blood. Subset of the sample: CD45RA-negative fraction. These receptor sequences come from a man aged 18 to 35 in good health.

The chain employs TRBV4-1 and TRBJ2-1, with 8 positions matching TRBD2. Trimming removed 0 bases from V and 7 bases from J; junction bases left unmatched: 8. This CDR3 comprises 16 residues. Germline V gene data show CDR1 as MGHRA and CDR2 as YSYEKL. CDR3 DNA: TGCGCCAGCAGCCAAGATCAGCGGGAGTTCTGGAATGAGCAGTTCTTC. Translating it yields CASSQDQREFWNEQFF.

V and J are TRBV5-4 and TRBJ2-4, with 8 bases identical to TRBD1. This CDR3 is built from 13 residues. CDR1 and CDR2 (germline): SGHNT, YYREEE (reference sequence). After removal of 4 bases from V and 8 bases from J, the junction contained 5 bases not matched to a gene. The DNA of the CDR3 is TGTGCCAGCAGCCCCGGACAGGGAGACATTCAGTACTTC. Its protein product is CASSPGQGDIQYF.

In this sample, this clone turned up once. This chain links TRBV29-1 with TRBJ2-5; D is unresolved. This CDR3 comprises 10 residues. CDR1 is SQVTM, CDR2 ANQGSEA, per germline. Trimming removed 2 bases at V and 6 bases at J, with 4 bases between. CDR3 loop: CSVEIKTQYF. For the CDR3, the DNA is TGCAGCGTTGAAATCAAGACCCAGTACTTC.

The V call is TRBV6-1, the J call TRBJ2-6; no clear D gene. V was trimmed by 4 bases and J by 13 bases, leaving 5 bases between them. Germline V lookup: CDR1 MNHNS, CDR2 SASEGT. This CDR3 spans 10 amino acids. This CDR3 is CASSVGVLTF. As DNA, the CDR3 is TGTGCCAGCAGTGTGGGTGTCCTGACTTTC.

V gene TRBV19 combines with J gene TRBJ1-5; 11 bases match TRBD1. The CDR3 is 14 residues long. Germline V gene lookup returns CDR1 LNHDA and CDR2 SQIVND (reference sequence). After removal of 3 bases from V and 7 bases from J, the junction contained 2 bases not matched to a gene. The CDR3 is CASSMGQGEQPQHF. CDR3 sequence (DNA): TGTGCCAGTAGTATGGGACAGGGGGAACAGCCCCAGCATTTT.

The chain combines TRBV6-5 with TRBJ2-4; D is ambiguous. V lost 10 bases, J lost 0 bases, and 10 bases lay in between. CDR3 size: 13 residues. The germline CDR1 and CDR2 sequences are MNHEY and SVGAGI. The CDR3 nucleotides are TGTGCCACCCGTGCGGTAGCCAAAAACATTCAGTACTTC. It is translated as CATRAVAKNIQYF.

The chain employs TRBV5-6 and TRBJ2-7; 9 bases match TRBD1. Germline CDR1 and CDR2: SGHDT and YYEEEE. CDR3 length: 15 residues. Trimming took 4 bases from V and 7 from J; bases not matched to a gene: 12. As DNA, the CDR3 is TGTGCCAGCAGCCCTGGGATACAGGGGGCGCATGAGCAGTACTTC. It yields the protein CASSPGIQGAHEQYF.

The chain recombines TRBV10-3 with TRBJ2-5; D not certain. Trimming took off 2 bases at V and 3 bases at J, with 13 bases between the two ends. The CDR3 has 15 amino acids. Germline V gives CDR1 ENHRY, CDR2 SYGVKD. CDR3 bases: TGTGCCATCAGTGAGCAATTGAGGTCCAAAGAGACCCAGTACTTC. It translates to CAISEQLRSKETQYF.

Points on this clone: This is likely an artifact of a read error, given a far larger clone one base away. The chain recombines TRBV2 with TRBJ1-1; D is perhaps TRBD1 (5 bases). The CDR3 is made up of 13 amino acids. V gave up 6 bases and J gave up 0 bases, with 8 bases separating them. Germline CDR1 is SNHLY and CDR2 is FYNNEI. The CDR3 protein is CASRTTVNTEAFF. In nucleotides, the CDR3 is TGTGCCAGCAGAACGACAGTGAACACTGAAGCTTTCTTT.

The J gene is TRBJ2-2, the V gene TRBV5-4; no firm D call. V gave up 0 bases and J gave up 7 bases, with 7 bases separating them. There are 13 residues in the CDR3. Germline CDR1 reads SGHNT; CDR2 reads YYREEE (reference sequence). CDR3 sequence reads: CASSLGTIGELFF. The CDR3, as DNA: TGTGCCAGCAGCTTGGGGACGATCGGGGAGCTGTTTTTT.

This clone has a handful of counts. The chain couples TRBV28 to TRBJ1-5; the D gene is possibly TRBD1 (6 bases). Germline V CDR1 and CDR2: MDHEN, SYDVKM. V was pared by 10 bases and J by 5 bases, with 24 bases between. The length of the CDR3 is 16 residues. CDR3 DNA sequence: TGTGCCACCACCCGGGCCCTGACAGGTCGGGATCAGCCCCAGCATTTT. Residues: CATTRALTGRDQPQHF.

V and J are TRBV28 and TRBJ1-2; the D gene is possibly TRBD1 (5 bases). There are 14 residues in the CDR3. Trimming pared 5 bases from V and 11 bases from J, leaving 21 bases between. Germline V CDR1 and CDR2: MDHEN, SYDVKM. The CDR3 sequence is CASSPPGTPVGYTF. The CDR3 DNA reads as TGTGCCAGCAGTCCACCGGGGACTCCTGTTGGGTACACCTTC.

The chain joins TRBV18 to TRBJ2-1; TRBD2 might be the D (6 bases). Trimming removed 4 bases at V and 4 bases at J, with 11 bases between. Germline CDR1 and CDR2: KGHSH and LQKENI. This CDR3 is built from 14 residues. The CDR3 DNA follows: TGTGCCAGCTCACGGGATAGCGGTTACAATGAGCAGTTCTTC. Translated, it gives CASSRDSGYNEQFF.

V usage is TRBV7-3 and J usage is TRBJ2-1; D is uncertain. Per the germline V gene, CDR1 is SGHTA and CDR2 is FQGTGA. This CDR3 region has 16 residues. Trimming took off 5 bases at V and 0 bases at J, with 14 bases between the two ends. CDR3 residues: CASSRDFLSSYNEQFF. CDR3 in DNA: TGTGCCAGCAGCAGAGACTTCTTAAGCTCCTACAATGAGCAGTTCTTC.

The DNA for the CDR3 is TGTGCCAGCTCACCCATGCACAGCTCCTACGAGCAGTACTTC. Translation: CASSPMHSSYEQYF. The chain is built from TRBV18 and TRBJ2-7; D gene unclear. V dropped 3 bases and J dropped 0 bases, with 9 bases sitting between them. The CDR3 is 14 amino acids. Germline lookup yields CDR1 KGHSH and CDR2 LQKENI.

Worth noting for this clone: This specimen includes other DNA sequences encoding the same CDR3. The chain combines TRBV15 with TRBJ1-5; D is possibly TRBD1 (5 bases). The CDR3 is made up of 15 amino acids. Trimming took 0 bases from V and 6 from J, leaving 12 bases between them. Per the germline V gene, CDR1 is LNHNV and CDR2 is YYDKDF (reference sequence). The CDR3 bases are TGTGCCACCAGCAGAGATCCCCAGGGTAGTCAGCCCCAGCATTTT. It encodes CATSRDPQGSQPQHF. The full variable domain, its missing parts supplied by reference TRBV15 and TRBJ1-5, is DAMVIQNPRYQVTQFGKPVTLSCSQTLNHNVMYWYQQKSSQAPKLLFHYYDKDFNNEADTPDNFQSRRPNTSFCFLDIRSPGLGDTAMYLCATSRDPQGSQPQHFGDGTRLSIL.

In this sample, this clone turned up once. The chain is built from TRBV30 and TRBJ2-5; no firm D call. The CDR3 consists of 11 residues. From germline, CDR1 is GTSNPN and CDR2 SVGIG (reference sequence). The ends were cut back, 5 bases at V and 5 bases at J, with 9 bases in the middle. CDR3 in DNA: TGTGCCTGGGGGGTGGCGGAGACCCAGTACTTC. Residues: CAWGVAETQYF.

The chain employs TRBV4-3 and TRBJ2-1; 9 bases align to TRBD2. This CDR3 spans 15 amino acids. Germline trimming cut 3 bases from V and 8 bases from J; bases unmatched to any gene: 8. Looked up from germline, CDR1 is LGHNA and CDR2 is YSLEER. The CDR3: CASSQGSGSGDEQFF. The CDR3 region has the DNA TGCGCCAGCAGCCAGGGTAGCGGGAGCGGGGATGAGCAGTTCTTC.

The rearrangement uses TRBV6-8 and TRBJ2-1; TRBD2 aligns across 7 bases. Germline CDR1 reads MNHGY; CDR2 reads SAAAGT. Trimming cost V 1 base and J 7 bases; bases outside gene matches: 7. This CDR3 comprises 15 residues. CDR3 sequence: CASSYFRGGRNEQFF. DNA for the CDR3: TGTGCCAGCAGTTACTTTCGGGGAGGGCGGAATGAGCAGTTCTTC.

The V gene is TRBV9, the J gene TRBJ2-7, with a possible D match to TRBD1 (6 bases). V was trimmed by 3 bases and J by 6 bases, leaving 16 bases between them. The CDR3 has 14 residues. Germline V CDR1 and CDR2: SGDLS, YYNGEE. The CDR3 loop is CASSGLQGRSEQYF. CDR3 DNA: TGTGCCAGCAGCGGACTACAGGGCAGGAGCGAGCAGTACTTC. Full variable domain (remainder filled in from reference TRBV9 and TRBJ2-7): DSGVTQTPKHLITATGQRVTLRCSPRSGDLSVYWYQQSLDQGLQFLIQYYNGEERAKGNILERFSAQQFPDLHSELNLSSLELGDSALYFCASSGLQGRSEQYFGPGTRLTVT.

CDR3 DNA sequence: TGTGCCAGCAGCCAAGCAGCAGGGGGCTTGGCCGGGGAGCTGTTTTTT. It is translated as CASSQAAGGLAGELFF. The rearrangement uses TRBV14 and TRBJ2-2, with TRBD1 matching 8 bases. Germline-derived CDR1 and CDR2 are SGHDN and FVKESK. Losses at the gene ends were 1 base for V and 6 bases for J; bases not matched to a gene: 7. The CDR3 extends over 16 amino acids.

V is TRBV5-1 and J is TRBJ1-2; TRBD1 might be the D (6 bases). The CDR3 has 14 residues. From germline, CDR1 is SGHRS and CDR2 YFSETQ. V shed 5 bases and J shed 2 bases, with 13 bases lying between them. The DNA for the CDR3 is TGCGCCAGCAGTGTGGACAGTTGGAACTATGGCTACACCTTC. This sequence encodes CASSVDSWNYGYTF.

This clone was seen once. Other DNA sequences of this sample code for an identical CDR3. The V and J genes are TRBV10-3 and TRBJ2-7, with D tentatively TRBD1 (5 bases). V lost 0 bases to trimming and J lost 0 bases, with 6 bases between them. The germline V gene encodes CDR1 ENHRY and CDR2 SYGVKD. CDR3 length: 14 residues. CDR3 region: CAISESTDSYEQYF. In nucleotides, the CDR3 is TGTGCCATCAGTGAGTCGACAGACTCCTACGAGCAGTACTTC.

The rearrangement joins TRBV9 to TRBJ2-1; D is tentatively TRBD1 or TRBD2 (5 bases each). The CDR3 covers 16 residues. V lost 4 bases to trimming and J lost 2 bases, with 16 bases between them. CDR1 is SGDLS, CDR2 YYNGEE, per germline. DNA of the CDR3: TGTGCCAGCAGCCGACGGGACCTTCGACCCTACAATGAGCAGTTCTTC. Translating gives CASSRRDLRPYNEQFF.